The 17 T cell receptor beta chains below were found in one sample sequenced in a study of T cell repertoires in cytomegalovirus infection. Using its own MiXCR run on the reads, TCRdb lists one record per CDR3 protein. The table records about 490,000 distinct CDR3 sequences, approximately 15% of them present only once. Sequenced input: CD8+ T cells from PBMCs. These receptors were collected from a human donor in good health (CMV status not recorded). Some clones in this sample may be carry-over from other donors' samples.

This chain connects TRBV7-9 to TRBJ2-7; D remains ambiguous. Looked up from germline, CDR1 is SEHNR and CDR2 is FQNEAQ (reference sequence). This CDR3 region has 12 residues. V was shortened by 1 base and J by 4 bases, with 5 bases between the two germline ends. The DNA for the CDR3 is TGTGCCAGCAGCTTAGACGTGTACGAGCAGTACTTC. The encoded protein is CASSLDVYEQYF.

This clonotype came up many times. V usage is TRBV4-2 and J usage is TRBJ1-5; D possibly corresponds to TRBD1 (6 bases). The CDR3 sequence is 15 residues long. Germline CDR1 reads LGHNA; CDR2 reads YNFKEQ. V lost 3 bases and J lost 6, with 15 bases in between. The CDR3, as DNA: TGTGCCAGCAGCCACCCAGAGGGGGTTGGTCAGCCCCAGCATTTT. Translating gives CASSHPEGVGQPQHF.

Many counts were recorded for this clonotype. V and J are TRBV27 and TRBJ2-1; weak D call: TRBD1 (5 bases). Germline V lookup: CDR1 MNHEY, CDR2 SMNVEV (reference sequence). There are 16 residues in the CDR3. The V end lost 6 bases, the J end lost 0 bases, and 15 bases lay between the germline ends. This chain's CDR3 is CASSGWGRRSYNEQFF. CDR3 DNA sequence: TGTGCCAGCAGCGGGTGGGGCCGCCGCTCCTACAATGAGCAGTTCTTC.

The chain joins TRBV11-2 to TRBJ2-1; TRBD2 matches at 10 bases. CDR3 length equals 17 residues. The J segment lost 8 bases and the V segment lost 5 bases, leaving 15 bases of the junction unmatched. The germline V gene encodes CDR1 SGHAT and CDR2 FQNNGV. Here the CDR3 DNA reads TGTGCCAGCAGCCCGAGGATAGCGGGAGGTTCGGGCTATGAGCAGTTCTTC. This encodes CASSPRIAGGSGYEQFF.

The chain links TRBV27 to TRBJ2-7; D is perhaps TRBD1 (6 bases). Trimming removed 0 bases from V and 3 bases from J, with 15 bases in between. The CDR3 is 16 amino acids. The V gene's germline CDR1 is MNHEY and CDR2 SMNVEV (reference sequence). The CDR3 nucleotides read TGTGCCAGCAGTTTATCCGAACAGGGTATAGGCTACGAGCAGTACTTC. This sequence encodes CASSLSEQGIGYEQYF.

This clonotype came up many times. The rearrangement links TRBV27 to TRBJ2-1; possibly TRBD2 for D (6 bases). The CDR3 is made up of 14 amino acids. V dropped 4 bases and J dropped 3 bases, with 10 bases sitting between them. The germline gives CDR1 MNHEY, CDR2 SMNVEV (reference sequence). CDR3 sequence: CASSSGTYYNEQFF. The CDR3 DNA reads TGTGCCAGCAGTTCCGGGACTTACTACAATGAGCAGTTCTTC.

This clonotype was detected ten times or more. J is TRBJ1-6 and V is TRBV6-1; the match to TRBD1 covers 8 bases. CDR1 and CDR2 (germline): MNHNS, SASEGT. The CDR3 runs to 15 residues. Trimming removed 7 bases from V and 7 bases from J; junction bases left unmatched: 9. The CDR3 region has the DNA TGTGCCAGCACCGGGACAGGTGATAGAAATTCACCCCTCCACTTT. Its translation is CASTGTGDRNSPLHF.

This clonotype was recorded a few times. The rearrangement links TRBV19 to TRBJ1-2, with D possibly being TRBD1 (5 bases). Germline V gene lookup returns CDR1 LNHDA and CDR2 SQIVND (reference sequence). The CDR3 spans 15 residues. The ends were cut back, 8 bases at V and 4 bases at J, with 20 bases in the middle. CDR3 sequence reads: CASEASDEGSYGYTF. CDR3 DNA: TGTGCCAGTGAAGCCTCGGACGAGGGGTCCTATGGCTACACCTTC.

The table lists this clonotype with many counts. This chain uses TRBV7-9 with TRBJ1-1; tentative D call: TRBD1 (6 bases). CDR1 SEHNR and CDR2 FQNEAQ come from the germline V gene (reference sequence). V lost 5 bases and J 0 bases, leaving 13 bases between the germline ends. CDR3 length: 15 residues. CDR3 in amino acids: CASSPSGTLNTEAFF. The CDR3 coding sequence is TGTGCCAGCAGCCCGAGTGGGACATTGAACACTGAAGCTTTCTTT.

The sample holds many counts of this clonotype. The chain is built from TRBV2 and TRBJ1-4, with D hard to call. Germline-derived CDR1 and CDR2 are SNHLY and FYNNEI. The CDR3 is made up of 17 amino acids. Between the trimmed V and J ends, which lost 3 bases and 6 bases, there was a span of 20 bases. The CDR3, as DNA: TGTGCCAGCAGTGATCTTTCCCGGCACGGCGTCGATGAAAAACTGTTTTTT. Translated: CASSDLSRHGVDEKLFF.

There are many counts of this clonotype. One end of the junction is discordant with germline, which a read error may explain. This rearrangement joins TRBV7-9 to TRBJ2-3; TRBD2 might be the D (5 bases). The CDR3 loop spans 15 amino acids. Germline V gene lookup returns CDR1 SEHNR and CDR2 FQNEAQ (reference sequence). This chain's CDR3 is CASSLAHLGVDTQYF. CDR3 coding DNA: TGTGCCAGCAGCCTAGCCCACCTTGGCGTCGATACGCAGTATTTT.

About this clonotype: Possible read error: a much larger clone is one base away. The chain carries TRBV6-5 and TRBJ2-3; the D gene is possibly TRBD2 (5 bases). Trimming pared 0 bases from V and 1 base from J, leaving 11 bases between. CDR1 is MNHEY, CDR2 SVGAGI, per germline. The CDR3 has 16 amino acids. CDR3 sequence reads: CASSYSMWGGTDTQYF. The CDR3 DNA follows: TGTGCCAGCAGTTACTCGATGTGGGGAGGCACAGATACGCAGTATTTT.

This clonotype was observed at least ten times. The V gene is TRBV5-1, the J gene TRBJ1-4; TRBD1 agrees at 10 bases. This CDR3 is 14 amino acids long. The J segment lost 6 bases and the V segment lost 4 bases, leaving 3 bases of the junction unmatched. Germline CDR1 is SGHRS and CDR2 is YFSETQ. The DNA for the CDR3 is TGCGCCAGCAGCCTCGGGACAGGGGATGAAAAACTGTTTTTT. It is translated as CASSLGTGDEKLFF. Together with reference TRBV5-1 and TRBJ1-4, the CDR3 gives the full variable domain: KAGVTQTPRYLIKTRGQQVTLSCSPISGHRSVSWYQQTPGQGLQFLFEYFSETQRNKGNFPGRFSGRQFSNSRSEMNVSTLELGDSALYLCASSLGTGDEKLFFGSGTQLSVL.

The chain carries TRBV9 and TRBJ2-3; D not resolved. V was shortened by 4 bases and J by 6 bases, with 9 bases between the two germline ends. This CDR3 contains 12 residues. Germline-derived CDR1 and CDR2 are SGDLS and YYNGEE. CDR3 loop: CASSPLPDTQYF. In DNA form, the CDR3 reads TGTGCCAGCAGCCCCCTTCCCGATACGCAGTATTTT.

This clonotype showed up many times. The gene calls are TRBV2 and TRBJ2-1; maybe TRBD1 (5 bases). Trimming shortened V by 6 bases and J by 7 bases, and 10 bases separated the two germline ends. CDR3 length: 12 amino acids. Germline values: CDR1 SNHLY, CDR2 FYNNEI. The CDR3 region has the DNA TGTGCCAGCAGAGGCAGGGTAAATGAGCAGTTCTTC. This codes for CASRGRVNEQFF.

The chain uses TRBV25-1 and TRBJ1-6; D possibly corresponds to TRBD1 (5 bases). CDR1 and CDR2 (germline): MGHDK, SYGVNS. The CDR3 length is 14 residues. The ends were cut back, 10 bases at V and 7 bases at J, with 17 bases in the middle. Written as DNA, the CDR3 is TGTGCCACCCGCAGCGGGGGAGGGAATTCACCCCTCCACTTT. Translation: CATRSGGGNSPLHF.

There are many counts of this clonotype. This rearrangement joins TRBV15 to TRBJ1-5; D gene uncertain. Germline V CDR1 and CDR2: LNHNV, YYDKDF (reference sequence). V was trimmed by 1 base and J by 2 bases, leaving 9 bases between them. This CDR3 comprises 15 residues. CDR3 residues: CATSRAGEGNQPQHF. The CDR3 DNA reads as TGTGCCACCAGCAGAGCCGGGGAGGGCAATCAGCCCCAGCATTTT.